This entry concerns a single TCR beta chain. The method was immunoSEQ multiplex PCR; TCRdb's version includes in-frame clones alone and lacks a portion of them. The sample has about 300,000 clones, around 76% seen once. This sample was taken from a study of cytotoxic CD8 clonotypes in ibrutinib-treated CLL. Study summary: There were 11 relapsed/refractory patients and around 15 treatment-naive patients, and fewer than 18 were IGHV unmutated. Per sample, productive templates averaged 255,043 and productive rearrangements averaged roughly 91,000.

The V gene lost 3 bases and the J gene lost 0 bases, with 9 bases spanning the gap. This CDR3 contains 14 residues. Germline CDR1 reads SQVTM; CDR2 reads ANQGSEA. This TCR derives from a human donor with chronic lymphocytic leukemia. This rearrangement joins TRBV29-1 to TRBJ2-1; no clear D gene. The specimen comprised PBMCs, sampled at disease progression, from a patient treated with ibrutinib. This chain's CDR3 is CSVEFRSSYNEQFF. The CDR3 DNA is TGCAGCGTTGAGTTCAGAAGCTCCTACAATGAGCAGTTCTTC.